The 3 T cell receptor beta chains given below trace back to one sample, sequenced in a study of cytomegalovirus exposure and HLA in healthy donors. PCR was performed using 60 Vbeta and 13 Jbeta primers. Repertoires were generated with immunoSEQ multiplex PCR, while TCRdb's copy carries only in-frame clones and drops some. The record lists 120,000 to 150,000 clones, of which the ten most abundant hold roughly 2.7%. Source material: PBMCs. These receptors were taken from a man aged 35-49 years in good health and CMV-seronegative.

The chain employs TRBV5-6 and TRBJ1-2, with 7 bases fitting TRBD1. The length of the CDR3 is 13 residues. V shed 4 bases and J 7 bases; nucleotides not matched to a gene: 7. Germline values: CDR1 SGHDT, CDR2 YYEEEE. Here the CDR3 reads CASSGDRDGGYTF. The CDR3 DNA sequence: TGTGCCAGCAGCGGTGACAGGGATGGTGGCTACACCTTC.

This chain joins TRBV29-1 and TRBJ1-2; D might be TRBD1 (5 bases). V lost 2 bases to trimming and J lost 4 bases, with 11 bases between them. This CDR3 has 13 residues. Germline assignment: CDR1 SQVTM and CDR2 ANQGSEA. CDR3 loop: CSVESVRAYGYTF. The CDR3 DNA reads as TGCAGCGTTGAATCCGTCAGGGCCTATGGCTACACCTTC.

The rearrangement uses TRBV2 and TRBJ1-1; TRBD1 matches 8 bases. The germline CDR1 and CDR2 sequences are SNHLY and FYNNEI. The CDR3 has 15 amino acids. Losses at the gene ends were 3 bases for V and 1 base for J; bases not matched to a gene: 4. The CDR3 sequence is CASSDNRGWNTEAFF. CDR3 bases: TGTGCCAGCAGTGATAACAGGGGGTGGAACACTGAAGCTTTCTTT.